This paragraph reports one TCR beta chain. The antigen remains unidentified. At one end, the junction sequence differs from germline, possibly due to a read error. Germline DNA was extracted too, while blood RNA derived from unsorted whole blood. The data were obtained in a study of tumor-infiltrating lymphocytes in primary liver carcinoma. Turning to the study itself: Measuring roughly 4 to 11 cm across, the tumors were staged as T1-T3 N0M0.

Study-wide results and limits: Compared with blood, tumor repertoires held significantly more in their top 250 clones.

With 400 to 550 ng total RNA as template and a constant-region primer, TCR beta cDNA was made. Generation of the TCR beta libraries relied on three nested multiplex PCR rounds using slightly modified ARM-PCR. TCRdb passed the multiplex PCR reads through MiXCR, listing each CDR3 protein once. The table shows approximately 210,000 distinct CDR3 sequences, with 65% occurring only once. The source material was peripheral blood. This clonotype was obtained from a woman between 55 and 75 years old with primary liver carcinoma and hepatitis B virus infection.

The CDR3 DNA is TGTGTCAGCAGCGTCCTCCGGGACAGGGGAACCTACGAGCGGTACTTC. Its translation: CVSSVLRDRGTYERYF. The rearrangement links TRBV11-2 to TRBJ2-7; 10 bases are shared with TRBD1. In germline, CDR1 is SGHAT, CDR2 FQNNGV. The CDR3 length is 16 residues.